This T cell receptor beta chain was recovered during a study of blood T cell repertoires in COVID-19. About the study: PBMCs, B-cell-depleted T cells, or T cells provided the cDNA or gDNA that made up the material.

V lost 6 bases, J lost 5 bases, and 16 bases lay in between. The length of the CDR3 is 14 residues. In germline, CDR1 is SGHTA, CDR2 FQGNSA. Libraries were prepared by immunoSEQ multiplex PCR; TCRdb keeps only in-frame clonotypes and omits some of them. The sample records 35,000 to 50,000 clones, about 83% being singletons. The sample was peripheral blood. This sequence originates from an elderly woman with acute or convalescent COVID-19. This sequence joins TRBV7-2 and TRBJ1-1; D may be TRBD1 (5 bases). The CDR3 region has the DNA TGTGCCAGCAGGGGCGGCAGGGTAGGAACTGAAGCTTTCTTT. Protein product: CASRGGRVGTEAFF. The whole variable domain, remainder taken from reference TRBV7-2 and TRBJ1-1, is GAGVSQSPSNKVTEKGKDVELRCDPISGHTALYWYRQSLGQGLEFLIYFQGNSAPDKSGLPSDRFSAERTGGSVSTLTIQRTQQEDSAVYLCASRGGRVGTEAFFGQGTRLTVV.